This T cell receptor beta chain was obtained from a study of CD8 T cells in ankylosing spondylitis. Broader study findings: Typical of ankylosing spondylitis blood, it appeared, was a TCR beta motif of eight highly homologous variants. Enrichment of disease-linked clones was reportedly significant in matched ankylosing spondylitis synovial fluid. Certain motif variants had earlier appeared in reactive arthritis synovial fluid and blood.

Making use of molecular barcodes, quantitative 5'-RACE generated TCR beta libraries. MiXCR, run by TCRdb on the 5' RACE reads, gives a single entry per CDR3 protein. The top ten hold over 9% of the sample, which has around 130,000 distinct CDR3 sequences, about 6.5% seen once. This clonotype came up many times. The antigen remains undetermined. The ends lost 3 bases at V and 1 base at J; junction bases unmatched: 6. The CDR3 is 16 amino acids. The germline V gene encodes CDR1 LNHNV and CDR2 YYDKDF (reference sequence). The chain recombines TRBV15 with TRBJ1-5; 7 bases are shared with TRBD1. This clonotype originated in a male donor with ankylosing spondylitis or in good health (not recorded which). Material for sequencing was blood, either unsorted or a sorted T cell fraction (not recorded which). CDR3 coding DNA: TGTGCCACCAGCAGCCCCACACAGGGGAGCAATCAGCCCCAGCATTTT. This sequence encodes CATSSPTQGSNQPQHF.